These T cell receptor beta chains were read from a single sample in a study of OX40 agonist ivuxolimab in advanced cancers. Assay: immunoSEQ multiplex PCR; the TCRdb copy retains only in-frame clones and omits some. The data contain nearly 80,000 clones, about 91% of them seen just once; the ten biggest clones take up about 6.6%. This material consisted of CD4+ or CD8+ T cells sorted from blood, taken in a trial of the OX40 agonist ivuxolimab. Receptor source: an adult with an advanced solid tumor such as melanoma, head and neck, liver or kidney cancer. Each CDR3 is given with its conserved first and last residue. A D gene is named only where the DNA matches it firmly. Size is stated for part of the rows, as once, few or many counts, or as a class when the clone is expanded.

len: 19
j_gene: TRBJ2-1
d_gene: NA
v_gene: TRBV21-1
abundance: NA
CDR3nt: TGTGCCAGCAGCTCCCGAGGTAGCGGGAGGGCCCTTAGTATTCGTGAGCAGTTCTTC
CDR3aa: CASSSRGSGRALSIREQFF

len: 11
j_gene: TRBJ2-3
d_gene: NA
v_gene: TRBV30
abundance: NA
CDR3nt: TGTGCCTGGAGTGGGACCGGGGTTCAGTATTTT
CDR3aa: CAWSGTGVQYF

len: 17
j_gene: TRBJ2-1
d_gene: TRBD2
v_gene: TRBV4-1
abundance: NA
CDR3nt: TGCGCCAGCAGCCAAGAGGGACTAGGGTTCTCCTACAATGAGCAGTTCTTC
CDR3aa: CASSQEGLGFSYNEQFF

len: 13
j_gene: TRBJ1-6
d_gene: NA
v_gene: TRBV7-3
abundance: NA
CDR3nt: TGTGCCAGCAGCTTAGAATATAATTCACCCCTCCACTTT
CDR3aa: CASSLEYNSPLHF

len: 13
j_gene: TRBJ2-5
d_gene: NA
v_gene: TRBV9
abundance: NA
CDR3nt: TGTGCCACCGCCCGGGGACCCCAAGAGACCCAGTACTTC
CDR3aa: CATARGPQETQYF

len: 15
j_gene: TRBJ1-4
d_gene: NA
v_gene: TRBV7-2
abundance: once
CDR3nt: TGTGCCAGCAGCTTGGTTGGTGCAACTAATGAAAAACTGTTTTTT
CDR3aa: CASSLVGATNEKLFF

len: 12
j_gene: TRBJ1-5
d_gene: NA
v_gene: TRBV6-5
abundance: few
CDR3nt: TGTGCCAGCAGGGGAGGTGGTCAGCCCCAGCATTTT
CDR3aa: CASRGGGQPQHF

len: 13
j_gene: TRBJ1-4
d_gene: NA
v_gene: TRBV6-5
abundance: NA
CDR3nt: TGTGCCAGCAGCAGGGGCCCCGCTGAAAAACTGTTTTTT
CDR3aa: CASSRGPAEKLFF

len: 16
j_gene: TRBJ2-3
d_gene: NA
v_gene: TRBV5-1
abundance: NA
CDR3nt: TGCGCCAGCAGCTTGGGGTCCAGGGGTAGCACAGATACGCAGTATTTT
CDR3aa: CASSLGSRGSTDTQYF

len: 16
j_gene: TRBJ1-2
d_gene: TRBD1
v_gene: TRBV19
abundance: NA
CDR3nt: TGTGCCAGTAGAACGACAGGGTTTTCGTCGAGGGGTGGCTACACCTTC
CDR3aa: CASRTTGFSSRGGYTF

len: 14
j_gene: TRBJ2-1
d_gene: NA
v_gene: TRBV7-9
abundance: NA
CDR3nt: TGTGCCAGCAGCCCCGATCTCGGGTCCACTGAGCAGTTCTTC
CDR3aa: CASSPDLGSTEQFF

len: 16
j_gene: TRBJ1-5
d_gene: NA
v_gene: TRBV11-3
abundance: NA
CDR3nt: TGTGCCAGCAGCTTAGGCCAGGGGAGGGGCAATCAGCCCCAGCATTTT
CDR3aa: CASSLGQGRGNQPQHF

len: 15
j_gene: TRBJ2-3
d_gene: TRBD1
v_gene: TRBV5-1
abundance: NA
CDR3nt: TGCGCCAGCAGCTTGTGGGACAGGGTACCAGATACGCAGTATTTT
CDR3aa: CASSLWDRVPDTQYF

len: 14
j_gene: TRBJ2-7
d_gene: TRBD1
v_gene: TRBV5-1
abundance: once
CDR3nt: TGCGCCAGCAGCATCCGGACAGGAAACTACGAGCAGTACTTC
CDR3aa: CASSIRTGNYEQYF

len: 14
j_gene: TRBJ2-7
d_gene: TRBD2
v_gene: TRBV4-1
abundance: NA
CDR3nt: TGCGCCAGCAGCCCCGGGACTAGCCGTCGCGAGCAGTACTTC
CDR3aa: CASSPGTSRREQYF

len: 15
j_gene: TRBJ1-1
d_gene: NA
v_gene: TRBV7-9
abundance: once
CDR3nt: TGTGCCAGCAGCCCACAAAGCGGGCAGGGGTTCGCAGCTTTCTTT
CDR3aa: CASSPQSGQGFAAFF

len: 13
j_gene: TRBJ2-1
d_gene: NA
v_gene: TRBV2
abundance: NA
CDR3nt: TGTGCCAGCAGTGACCTAGTAGGGAATGAGCAGTTCTTC
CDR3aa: CASSDLVGNEQFF

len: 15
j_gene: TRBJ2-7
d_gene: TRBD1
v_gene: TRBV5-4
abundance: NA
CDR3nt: TGTGCCAGCAACTCCCGGGGGACAGGGGGTAGCGAGCAGTACTTC
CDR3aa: CASNSRGTGGSEQYF

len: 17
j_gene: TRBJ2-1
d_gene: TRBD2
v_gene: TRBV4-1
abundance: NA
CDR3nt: TGCGCCAGCAGCTGGACTAGCGGGAGGACTTCCTACAATGAGCAGTTCTTC
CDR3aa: CASSWTSGRTSYNEQFF

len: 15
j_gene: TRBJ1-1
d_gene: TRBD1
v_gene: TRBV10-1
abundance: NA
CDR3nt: TGCGCCAGCAGTGAGTATCTAGGGGACAGGGCTGAAGCTTTCTTT
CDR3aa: CASSEYLGDRAEAFF

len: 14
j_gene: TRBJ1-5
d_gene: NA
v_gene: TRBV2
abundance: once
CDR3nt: TGTGCCAGCACCGAAAAGGGGACTGGGCAGCCCCAGCATTTT
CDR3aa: CASTEKGTGQPQHF

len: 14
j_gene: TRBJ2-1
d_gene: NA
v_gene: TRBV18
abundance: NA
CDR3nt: TGTGCCAGCTTTCTCGGGGGCTCGGGCAATGAGCAGTTCTTC
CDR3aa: CASFLGGSGNEQFF

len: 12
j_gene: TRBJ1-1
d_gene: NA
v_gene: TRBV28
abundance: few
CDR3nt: TGTGCCAGCAGTTGGGGTAACACTGAAGCTTTCTTT
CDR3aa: CASSWGNTEAFF

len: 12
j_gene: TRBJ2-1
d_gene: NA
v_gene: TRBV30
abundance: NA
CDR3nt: TGTGCCTGGAGTGTACTAGGGAATGAGCAGTTCTTC
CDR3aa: CAWSVLGNEQFF

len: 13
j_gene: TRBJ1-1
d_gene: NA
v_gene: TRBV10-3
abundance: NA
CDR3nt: TGTGCCATCAGGATAGACGAGCCCACTGAAGCTTTCTTT
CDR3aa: CAIRIDEPTEAFF

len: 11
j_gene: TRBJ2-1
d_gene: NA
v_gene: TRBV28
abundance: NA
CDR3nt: TGTGCCAGCAGGTCGACAGCCGGTGCCTTCTTC
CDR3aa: CASRSTAGAFF

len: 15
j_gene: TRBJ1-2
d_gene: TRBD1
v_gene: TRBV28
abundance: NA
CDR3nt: TGTGCCAGCTCTTCCGGCGGGACAGGGGCCTATGGCTACACCTTC
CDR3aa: CASSSGGTGAYGYTF

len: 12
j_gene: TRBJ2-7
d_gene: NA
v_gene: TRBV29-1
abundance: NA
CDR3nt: TGCAGCGCCGCCGACGGTGGCTACGAGCAGTACTTC
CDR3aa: CSAADGGYEQYF

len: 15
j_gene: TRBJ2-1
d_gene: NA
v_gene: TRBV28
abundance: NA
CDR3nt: TGTGCCAGCAGTCCATCCTATCTAGCGTACAATGAGCAGTTCTTC
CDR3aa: CASSPSYLAYNEQFF

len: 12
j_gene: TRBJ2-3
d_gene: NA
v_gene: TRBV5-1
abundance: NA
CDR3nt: TGCGCCAGCAGCTTGAATGAAGAGACGCAGTATTTT
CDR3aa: CASSLNEETQYF

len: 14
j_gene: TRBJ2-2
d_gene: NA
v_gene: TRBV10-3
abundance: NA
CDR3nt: TGTGCCATCAAGAGACAGCAGAACACCGGGGAGCTGTTTTTT
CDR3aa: CAIKRQQNTGELFF

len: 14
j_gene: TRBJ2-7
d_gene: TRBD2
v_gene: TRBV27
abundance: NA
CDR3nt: TGTGCCAGCAGGTGGACTAGCGGAGGAAGCGAGCAGTACTTC
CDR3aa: CASRWTSGGSEQYF

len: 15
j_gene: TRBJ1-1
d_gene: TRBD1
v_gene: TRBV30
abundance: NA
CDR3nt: TGTGCCTGGAGATATTCGGACAGGGGGAACACTGAAGCTTTCTTT
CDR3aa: CAWRYSDRGNTEAFF

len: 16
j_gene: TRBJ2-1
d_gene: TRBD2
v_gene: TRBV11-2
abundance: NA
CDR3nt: TGTGCCAGCAGTACCTCCGGGACTAGCTTCTCCGATGAGCAGTTCTTC
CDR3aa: CASSTSGTSFSDEQFF

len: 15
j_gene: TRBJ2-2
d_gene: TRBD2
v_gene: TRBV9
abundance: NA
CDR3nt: TGTGCCAGCAGCGCGCTAGCGGGGAACACCGGGGAGCTGTTTTTT
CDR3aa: CASSALAGNTGELFF

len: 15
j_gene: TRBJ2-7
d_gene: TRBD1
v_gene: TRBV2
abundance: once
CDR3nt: TGTGCCAGCAGGGGAGCAGGGGGACCCTCGTACGAGCAGTACTTC
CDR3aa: CASRGAGGPSYEQYF

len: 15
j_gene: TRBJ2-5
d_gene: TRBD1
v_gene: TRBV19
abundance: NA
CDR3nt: TGTGCCAGTAGTACCCACCCGACAGGGATTGAGACCCAGTACTTC
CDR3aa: CASSTHPTGIETQYF

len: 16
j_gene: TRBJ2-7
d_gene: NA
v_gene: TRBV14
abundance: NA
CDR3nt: TGTGCCAGCAGCCAAGGGGCAGCGGGCCTCTCCTACGAGCAGTACTTC
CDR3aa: CASSQGAAGLSYEQYF

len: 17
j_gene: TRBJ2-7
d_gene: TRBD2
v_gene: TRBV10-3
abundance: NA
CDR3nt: TGTGCCATCAGTGAGTTGATCCTAGCGGGGGGGAGCTACGAGCAGTACTTC
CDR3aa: CAISELILAGGSYEQYF

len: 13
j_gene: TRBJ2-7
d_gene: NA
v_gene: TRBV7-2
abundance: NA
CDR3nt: TGTGCCAGCAGCTTAGCAGGTAGCCACGAGCAGTACTTC
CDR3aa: CASSLAGSHEQYF

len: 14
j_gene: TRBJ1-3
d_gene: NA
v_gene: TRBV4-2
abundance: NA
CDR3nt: TGTGCCAGCAGCCTACAGCAAGACGAGAACACCATATATTTT
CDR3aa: CASSLQQDENTIYF

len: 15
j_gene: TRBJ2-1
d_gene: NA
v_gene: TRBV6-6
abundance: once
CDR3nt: TGTGCCAGCAGTTACCAAGGTCCCCAGGGAGATGAGCAGTTCTTC
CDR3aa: CASSYQGPQGDEQFF

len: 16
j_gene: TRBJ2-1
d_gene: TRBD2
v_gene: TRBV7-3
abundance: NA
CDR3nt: TGTGCCAGCAGCCCCAGGACTAGCGGGAGGGCCGATGAGCAGTTCTTC
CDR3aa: CASSPRTSGRADEQFF